This paragraph covers one TCR beta chain sequence. This clonotype was observed many times. It has no known antigen specificity. Per-base qualities were not stored, and no clone one base away is much larger. This sample was included in a study of CD8+CD57+ T cells in acquired aplastic anemia listed by TCRdb under 2018. Broadly, across the study: On average, sorted CD4+ and CD8+ cells yielded around 3.4 ug of extracted DNA, with a range of about 0.17 to 27.4 ug. A CD8+CD57+ expansion meant a frequency higher than the mean frequency seen in healthy subjects. Overall results and qualifications from the work: Although roughly 29 CD8+ CDR3 sequences were shared by patients and controls, these sequences appeared highly expressed in patients and within the immunodominant clones of patients. CD8+ Simpson's diversity did not differ significantly between patients and healthy controls (P=0.060).

Flow cytometry had shown CD8+CD57+ cell expansion in the patients selected for sequencing. Severe acquired aplastic anemia was diagnosed in all patients according to International Study of Aplastic Anemia and Agranulocytosis and Camitta criteria. At the time blood was sampled, none of the patients had received any therapy. In this study, sorted CD4+ and CD8+ T cells from the blood of healthy subjects and of severe aplastic anemia patients had their TCR repertoires deep-sequenced. Patients were enrolled in the USA under clinicaltrials.gov protocols 00001620, 01623167, 00001397, 00071045, 00081523 and 00961064. Ficoll-Paque density gradient centrifugation was used to isolate peripheral blood mononuclear cells. CD4+ and CD8+ T cells were sorted by FACS or magnetic beads before DNA extraction. Profiling of TCR beta VDJ combinations and CDR3 sequences used genomic DNA as the template. An Illumina HiSeq 2000 was the platform used for TCR repertoire sequencing. The authors' analysis ran thus. TRBV/TRBJ rearrangement plots, CDR3 size and DJ length profiles, and Simpson's diversity index were used to assess repertoires. The most abundant DNA sequence in the deep sequencing data was taken as the immunodominant clone. CDR3 amino acid sequences were screened for sharing across subjects and compared with published repertoires and the VDJdb database. The public reads were run again by TCRdb, first through fastp at Q25 and then through MiXCR, and only productive beta chains were kept. Each record represents a unique CDR3 protein, reported with the most common genes and DNA among its rows. TCRdb's processing, not the authors' own work, is the source of the V and J calls. Present in this sample are 130,000 or so distinct CDR3 sequences, approximately 36% of which were seen just once. Of the sample, under 3% falls within the top ten clones.

Spanning cysteine to phenylalanine, the CDR3 consists of 11 amino acids. Only the CDR3 part of the read is kept: 33 bases, read in frame from the first base. The V and J ends are trimmed by 7 bases and 8 bases, leaving 10 bases between them. In the germline V gene, CDR1 corresponds to SNHLY and CDR2 to FYNNEI. Sequencing was carried out using sorted CD4+, CD8+, or CD8+CD57+ T cells (not recorded which) from PBMCs. The chain couples TRBV2 to TRBJ2-3, and possibly TRBD2, on 5 matching bases. This TCR was sampled from a human donor with aplastic anemia. The CDR3 corresponds to CASTVEGTQYF. The sequence in DNA is TGTGCCAGCACCGTCGAGGGTACGCAGTATTTT.